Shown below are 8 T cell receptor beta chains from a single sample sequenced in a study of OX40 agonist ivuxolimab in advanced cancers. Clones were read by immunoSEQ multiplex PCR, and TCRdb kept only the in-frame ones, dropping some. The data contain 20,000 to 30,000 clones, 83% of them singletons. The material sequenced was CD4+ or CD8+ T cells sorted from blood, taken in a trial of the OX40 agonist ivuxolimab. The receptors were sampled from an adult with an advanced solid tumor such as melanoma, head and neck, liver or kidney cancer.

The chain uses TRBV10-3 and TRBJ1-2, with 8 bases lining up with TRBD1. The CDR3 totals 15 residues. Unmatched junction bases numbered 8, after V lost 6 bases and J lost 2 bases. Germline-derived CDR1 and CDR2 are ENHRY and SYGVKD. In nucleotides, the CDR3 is TGTGCCATCAGACTTAGGACAGGGCTAAACTATGGCTACACCTTC. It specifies CAIRLRTGLNYGYTF.

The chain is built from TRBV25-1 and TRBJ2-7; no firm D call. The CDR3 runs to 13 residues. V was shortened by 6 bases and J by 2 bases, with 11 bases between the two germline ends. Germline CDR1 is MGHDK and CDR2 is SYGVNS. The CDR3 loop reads CASSEGQAYEQYF. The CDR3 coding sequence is TGTGCCAGCAGCGAAGGTCAGGCCTACGAGCAGTACTTC.

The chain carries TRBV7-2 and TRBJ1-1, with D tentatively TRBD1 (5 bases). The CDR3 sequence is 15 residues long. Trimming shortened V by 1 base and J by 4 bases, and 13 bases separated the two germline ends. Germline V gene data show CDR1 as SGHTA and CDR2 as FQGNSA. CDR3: CASSLGGILGTEAFF. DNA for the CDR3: TGTGCCAGCAGCTTAGGGGGGATACTGGGCACTGAAGCTTTCTTT. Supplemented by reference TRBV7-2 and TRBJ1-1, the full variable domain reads GAGVSQSPSNKVTEKGKDVELRCDPISGHTALYWYRQSLGQGLEFLIYFQGNSAPDKSGLPSDRFSAERTGGSVSTLTIQRTQQEDSAVYLCASSLGGILGTEAFFGQGTRLTVV.

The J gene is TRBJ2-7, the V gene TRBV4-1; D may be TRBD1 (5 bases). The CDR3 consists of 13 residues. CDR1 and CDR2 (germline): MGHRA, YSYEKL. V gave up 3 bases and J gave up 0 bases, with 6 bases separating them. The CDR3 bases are TGCGCCAGCAGCCACGACAGCTCCTACGAGCAGTACTTC. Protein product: CASSHDSSYEQYF.

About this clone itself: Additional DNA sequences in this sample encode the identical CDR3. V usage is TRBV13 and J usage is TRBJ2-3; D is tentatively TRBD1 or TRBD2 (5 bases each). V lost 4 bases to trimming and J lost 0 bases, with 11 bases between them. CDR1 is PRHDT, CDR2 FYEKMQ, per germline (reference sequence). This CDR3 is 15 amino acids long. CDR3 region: CASSSTGTSTDTQYF. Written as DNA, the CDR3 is TGTGCCAGCAGCTCCACCGGGACCAGCACAGATACGCAGTATTTT.

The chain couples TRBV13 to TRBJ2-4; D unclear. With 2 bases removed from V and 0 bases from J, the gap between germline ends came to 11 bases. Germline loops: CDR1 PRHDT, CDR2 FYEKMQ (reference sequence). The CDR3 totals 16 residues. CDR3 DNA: TGTGCCAGCAGCTTAACCGGAAGCCTAGCCAAAAACATTCAGTACTTC. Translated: CASSLTGSLAKNIQYF. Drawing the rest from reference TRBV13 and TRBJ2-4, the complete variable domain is AAGVIQSPRHLIKEKRETATLKCYPIPRHDTVYWYQQGPGQDPQFLISFYEKMQSDKGSIPDRFSAQQFSDYHSELNMSSLELGDSALYFCASSLTGSLAKNIQYFGAGTRLSVL.

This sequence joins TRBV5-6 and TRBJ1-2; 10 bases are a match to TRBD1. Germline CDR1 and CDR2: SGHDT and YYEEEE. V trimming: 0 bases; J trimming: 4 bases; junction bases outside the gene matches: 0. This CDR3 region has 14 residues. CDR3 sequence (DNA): TGTGCCAGCAGCTTGGGACAGGGGGCCTATGGCTACACCTTC. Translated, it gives CASSLGQGAYGYTF.

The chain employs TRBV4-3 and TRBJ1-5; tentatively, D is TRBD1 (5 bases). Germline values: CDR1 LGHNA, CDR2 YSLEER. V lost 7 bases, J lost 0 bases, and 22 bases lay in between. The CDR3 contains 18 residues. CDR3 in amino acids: CASISIPSRAYSNQPQHF. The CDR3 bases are TGCGCCAGCATCTCAATTCCCAGCAGGGCATATAGCAATCAGCCCCAGCATTTT.